The text below deals with one TCR beta chain. The antigen is not known. This sample is part of a study of shared clonotypes between healthy human individuals. General study points: Incompleteness in sorted-subset sequencing, despite large depth, was shown by rarefaction. Around 5% of naive CD4 clonotypes were shared across a few donors.

V was trimmed by 2 bases and J by 4 bases, leaving 9 bases between them. Per germline, CDR1 MNHEY and CDR2 SMNVEV (reference sequence). The length of the CDR3 is 13 residues. A roughly 200 ng quantity of DNA, roughly 32,000 T cell genomes, went into the sorted-subset replicate PCRs. Original processing methods: Filtering differed for immunoSEQ, which gave only junction sequences without quality scores. TCRdb's copy holds only in-frame clones and misses some; the assay was immunoSEQ multiplex PCR. V and J calls and clone size are copied from that table; D and trimming were computed from the DNA. The sample has 500,000 or so clones, about 96% seen once.

V is TRBV27 and J is TRBJ2-7; no firm D call. The sample taken for sequencing was naive CD4+ T cells sorted from blood. Subset meaning: CD45RA+ positively selected. The receptor was derived from a woman aged 25 to 39 in good health. CDR3 in DNA: TGTGCCAGCAGTTTAAGAGGTTTGTACGAGCAGTACTTC. As protein: CASSLRGLYEQYF.